This TCR beta chain was recovered during a study of somatic mutations in cytotoxic T cells in rheumatoid arthritis. On the study more broadly: Right after diagnosis, and before any treatment had started, patient peripheral blood (under 34 ml EDTA) was drawn. The authors flow-sorted some V beta antibody-stained T-cell populations at nearly 100% purity, including V beta1+ cells that they sequenced for TCRB. Notes on the study in general: Increasing age coincided with elevated CD8+ clonality among rheumatoid arthritis patients, though not among healthy controls. The clonality of CD8+ T cells was not significantly different between rheumatoid arthritis patients and age-matched healthy controls.

This clone has just a few counts. The antigen is unknown. Germline V gene lookup returns CDR1 WNHNN and CDR2 SYGVQD (reference sequence). Trimming took 4 bases from V and 3 from J, leaving 10 bases between them. The CDR3 is 13 amino acids. Repertoires were generated with immunoSEQ multiplex PCR, while TCRdb's copy carries only in-frame clones and drops some. Of around 13,000 clones in the sample, 78% are singletons; the top ten hold about 22%. This receptor was taken from an adult with rheumatoid arthritis. Source material: CD8+ T cells sorted from blood. This chain joins TRBV10-1 and TRBJ2-7; D call uncertain. CDR3 bases: TGCGCCAGCAGTGGTAACACTGGCTACGAGCAGTACTTC. Translated: CASSGNTGYEQYF.